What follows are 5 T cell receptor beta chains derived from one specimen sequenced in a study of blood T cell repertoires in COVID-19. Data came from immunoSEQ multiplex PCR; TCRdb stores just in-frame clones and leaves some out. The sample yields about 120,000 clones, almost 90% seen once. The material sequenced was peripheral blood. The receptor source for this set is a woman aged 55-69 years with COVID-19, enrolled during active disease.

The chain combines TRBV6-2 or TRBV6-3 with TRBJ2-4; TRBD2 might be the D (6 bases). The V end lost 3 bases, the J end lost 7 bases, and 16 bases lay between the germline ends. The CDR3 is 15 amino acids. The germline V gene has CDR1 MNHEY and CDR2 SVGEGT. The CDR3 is CASSYRGKASNIQYF. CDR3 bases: TGTGCCAGCAGTTATCGGGGGAAGGCCTCCAACATTCAGTACTTC.

CDR3 nucleotides: TGTGCCAGCCATACACGGGCCTACAATGAGCAGTTCTTC. Amino acids: CASHTRAYNEQFF. The rearrangement links TRBV27 to TRBJ2-1, with no clear D. The V end was cut by 8 bases, the J end by 2 bases, with 10 bases between. Germline assignment: CDR1 MNHEY and CDR2 SMNVEV (reference sequence). This CDR3 region has 13 residues.

CDR3 region: CASSLEDSSYNEQFF. CDR3 DNA: TGCGCCAGCAGCTTGGAGGACAGCTCCTACAATGAGCAGTTCTTC. The genes are TRBV5-1 and TRBJ2-1, with D possibly being TRBD1 (6 bases). This CDR3 region has 15 residues. The V end lost 0 bases, the J end lost 0 bases, and 7 bases lay between the germline ends. CDR1 SGHRS and CDR2 YFSETQ come from the germline V gene.

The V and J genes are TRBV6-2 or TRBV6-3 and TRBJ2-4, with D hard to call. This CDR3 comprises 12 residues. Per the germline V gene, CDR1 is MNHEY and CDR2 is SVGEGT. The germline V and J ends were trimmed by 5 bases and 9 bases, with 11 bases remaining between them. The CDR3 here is CASSPGSSIQYF. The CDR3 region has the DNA TGTGCCAGCAGTCCCGGGTCCTCCATTCAGTACTTC.

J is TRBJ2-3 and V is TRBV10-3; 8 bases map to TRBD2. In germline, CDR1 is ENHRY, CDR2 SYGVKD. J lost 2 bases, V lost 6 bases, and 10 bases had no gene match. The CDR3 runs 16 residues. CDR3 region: CAIRGSGGQHTDTQYF. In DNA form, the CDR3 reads TGTGCCATCAGAGGCAGCGGGGGCCAGCACACAGATACGCAGTATTTT.